Following are 12 T cell receptor beta chains from one sample sequenced in a study of T cells in Graves' hyperthyroidism and ophthalmopathy. The TCR beta CDR3 regions underwent amplification using RNA transcripts as the source. The HTBI primer set served for first-round RT-PCR of the TCR CDR3. TCRdb re-derived calls from the multiplex PCR reads in MiXCR, one entry per CDR3 protein. There are roughly 400,000 distinct CDR3 sequences in the sample; about 15% occur only once, and about 27% lies in the top ten. The sample consisted of blood. These TCRs come from a woman aged 18-30 years with Graves' hyperthyroidism that later progressed to Graves' ophthalmopathy.

There are many counts of this clonotype. The V gene is TRBV28, the J gene TRBJ2-3; no clear D. The V gene's germline CDR1 is MDHEN and CDR2 SYDVKM. With 5 bases removed from V and 2 bases from J, the gap between germline ends came to 14 bases. This CDR3 has 15 amino acids. CDR3 coding DNA: TGTGCCAGCAGTCCCGTTGGCTCCTACACAGATACGCAGTATTTT. Its translation: CASSPVGSYTDTQYF.

This clonotype was counted ten times or more. The chain employs TRBV20-1 and TRBJ2-5; D remains ambiguous. The ends were cut back, 3 bases at V and 1 base at J, with 12 bases in the middle. Germline lookup yields CDR1 DFQATT and CDR2 SNEGSKA (reference sequence). There are 14 residues in the CDR3. CDR3 nucleotides: TGCAGTGCTAGTCCGCCTAGTCGCCAAGAGACCCAGTACTTC. It encodes CSASPPSRQETQYF.

The V and J genes are TRBV24-1 and TRBJ2-7; D remains ambiguous. Trimming pared 1 base from V and 5 bases from J, leaving 8 bases between. CDR3 size: 13 residues. Germline CDR1 reads KGHDR; CDR2 reads SFDVKD. The CDR3 DNA follows: TGTGCCACCAGTGATTTATTTGGGGACGAGCAGTACTTC. Amino acid sequence: CATSDLFGDEQYF.

This clonotype came up many times. The rearrangement uses TRBV12-3 or TRBV12-4 and TRBJ2-1; D is perhaps TRBD2 (6 bases). The germline V and J ends were trimmed by 3 bases and 7 bases, with 16 bases remaining between them. This CDR3 region has 15 residues. CDR3 amino acids: CASSLDTLAGNEQFF. CDR3 sequence (DNA): TGTGCCAGCAGTTTGGACACCCTTGCGGGAAATGAGCAGTTCTTC.

There are many counts of this clonotype. The V and J genes are TRBV18 and TRBJ2-5; 11 bases align to TRBD1. Germline V gives CDR1 KGHSH, CDR2 LQKENI. With V trimmed by 8 bases and J by 4 bases, 9 bases remained unmatched. The CDR3 is made up of 15 amino acids. The DNA of the CDR3 is TGTGCCAGCACGTATTCCGGGACAGGGGGAGAGACCCAGTACTTC. Protein product: CASTYSGTGGETQYF.

This chain connects TRBV6-2 or TRBV6-3 to TRBJ2-4, with TRBD2 matching over 8 bases. Germline CDR1 reads MNHEY; CDR2 reads SVGEGT. The CDR3 sequence is 18 residues long. With V trimmed by 6 bases and J by 4 bases, 17 bases remained unmatched. The CDR3, as DNA: TGTGCCAGCAGCCAAGTCCCCCTTATCGAGCGGGGGAAAAACATTCAGTACTTC. Amino acids: CASSQVPLIERGKNIQYF.

This clonotype was counted many times. The chain has TRBV2 and TRBJ2-7, with D maybe TRBD1 (6 bases). V lost 8 bases to trimming and J lost 0 bases, with 14 bases between them. This CDR3 is built from 14 residues. Germline values: CDR1 SNHLY, CDR2 FYNNEI. The CDR3 DNA reads as TGTGCCAGCCTCCAGCGACAGGACTCCTACGAGCAGTACTTC. Its protein product is CASLQRQDSYEQYF.

This clonotype was seen ten or more times. The chain couples TRBV20-1 to TRBJ2-7, with 7 bases aligning to TRBD1. Germline assignment: CDR1 DFQATT and CDR2 SNEGSKA (reference sequence). The junction had 12 bases not matched to a gene; V was cut back by 3 bases and J by 1 base. This CDR3 has 16 residues. DNA of the CDR3: TGCAGTGCTAGTTCAGGGGGTGTGGGCTTTTCCTACGAGCAGTACTTC. Translating gives CSASSGGVGFSYEQYF.

This clonotype was counted many times. The J gene is TRBJ2-7, the V gene TRBV7-2; possibly TRBD1 for D (5 bases). Germline V gene sequence: CDR1 SGHTA, CDR2 FQGNSA. Trimming cost V 2 bases and J 6 bases, with 11 bases left between them. This CDR3 contains 13 residues. CDR3 nucleotides: TGTGCCAGCAGCTTAAACGGAAGGGGCGAGCAGTACTTC. It translates to CASSLNGRGEQYF.

This clonotype appeared many times. V is TRBV7-9 and J is TRBJ2-7, with a tentative D call TRBD1 (5 bases). CDR1 SEHNR and CDR2 FQNEAQ come from the germline V gene (reference sequence). V lost 0 bases and J 0 bases, leaving 12 bases between the germline ends. The CDR3 is 16 residues long. CDR3 residues: CASSLAGRTPSYEQYF. The DNA of the CDR3 is TGTGCCAGCAGCTTAGCCGGGCGGACACCCTCCTACGAGCAGTACTTC.

The chain joins TRBV7-6 to TRBJ2-3, with TRBD2 matching over 8 bases. J gave up 1 base and V 2 bases, and 11 bases lay outside the gene matches. The CDR3 totals 18 residues. Germline V CDR1 and CDR2: SGHVS, FNYEAQ. CDR3 in amino acids: CASSLQPGSAGGTDTQYF. Written as DNA, the CDR3 is TGTGCCAGCAGCTTACAGCCCGGGTCAGCGGGGGGCACAGATACGCAGTATTTT.

V usage is TRBV4-1 and J usage is TRBJ2-1; D is unclear. The CDR3 covers 13 residues. Germline V gene data show CDR1 as MGHRA and CDR2 as YSYEKL. The ends were cut back, 1 base at V and 6 bases at J, with 7 bases in the middle. The CDR3 DNA is TGCGCCAGCAGCCAAGCGATCCCCAATGAGCAGTTCTTC. Encoded protein: CASSQAIPNEQFF.